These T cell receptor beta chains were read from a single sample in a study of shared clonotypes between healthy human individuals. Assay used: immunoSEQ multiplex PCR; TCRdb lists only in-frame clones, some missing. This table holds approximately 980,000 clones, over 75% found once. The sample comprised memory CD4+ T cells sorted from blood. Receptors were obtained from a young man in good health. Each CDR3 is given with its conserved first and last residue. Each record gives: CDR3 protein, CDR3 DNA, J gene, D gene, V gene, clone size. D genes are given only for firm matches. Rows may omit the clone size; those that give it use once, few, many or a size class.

CDR3: CASSGPGTANTEAFF
DNA: TGCGCCAGCAGTGGACCCGGGACAGCGAACACTGAAGCTTTCTTT
J: TRBJ1-1
D: TRBD1
V: TRBV10-2
size: NA

CDR3: CASSFLGSSTDTQYF
DNA: TGTGCCAGCAGCTTCCTAGGGTCTAGCACAGATACGCAGTATTTT
J: TRBJ2-3
D: NA
V: TRBV7-6
size: NA

CDR3: CASSPGQGSYNEQFF
DNA: TGTGCCAGCAGCCCGGGACAGGGATCCTACAATGAGCAGTTCTTC
J: TRBJ2-1
D: TRBD1
V: TRBV5-6
size: NA

CDR3: CASSVRDRTGELFF
DNA: TGCGCCAGCAGCGTGCGGGATCGGACCGGGGAGCTGTTTTTT
J: TRBJ2-2
D: NA
V: TRBV4-3
size: NA

CDR3: CATSREAILAGAFQETQYF
DNA: TGTGCCACCAGCAGAGAGGCGATTCTAGCGGGGGCCTTCCAAGAGACCCAGTACTTC
J: TRBJ2-5
D: TRBD2
V: TRBV15
size: NA

CDR3: CASRAAGTDQDEQFF
DNA: TGTGCCAGCAGGGCAGCTGGGACTGATCAGGATGAGCAGTTCTTC
J: TRBJ2-1
D: NA
V: TRBV6-5
size: NA

CDR3: CASSHRVGEQYF
DNA: TGTGCCAGCAGCCACAGGGTTGGCGAGCAGTACTTC
J: TRBJ2-7
D: NA
V: TRBV13
size: NA

CDR3: CASSGPYEQYF
DNA: TGTGCCAGCAGCGGGCCGTACGAGCAGTACTTC
J: TRBJ2-7
D: NA
V: TRBV11-2
size: NA

CDR3: CASSSPRTGGNIQYF
DNA: TGTGCCAGCAGTTCCCCCCGGACAGGGGGAAACATTCAGTACTTC
J: TRBJ2-4
D: TRBD1
V: TRBV28
size: NA

CDR3: CASSPDSQNYEQYF
DNA: TGCGCCAGCAGCCCAGACAGTCAGAACTACGAGCAGTACTTC
J: TRBJ2-7
D: NA
V: TRBV5-1
size: NA

CDR3: CASSISPGNYNEQFF
DNA: TGTGCCAGCAGTATCAGTCCGGGAAACTACAATGAGCAGTTCTTC
J: TRBJ2-1
D: NA
V: TRBV7-8
size: few

CDR3: CSGSTGPTDTQYF
DNA: TGCAGCGGATCGACCGGACCCACAGATACGCAGTATTTT
J: TRBJ2-3
D: NA
V: TRBV29-1
size: NA

CDR3: CASRSGEGNEQYF
DNA: TGTGCCAGCAGGTCCGGGGAGGGTAACGAGCAGTACTTC
J: TRBJ2-7
D: TRBD2
V: TRBV11-2
size: NA

CDR3: CTSSQRTGGDQPQHF
DNA: TGCACCAGCAGCCAACGGACAGGGGGCGATCAGCCCCAGCATTTT
J: TRBJ1-5
D: NA
V: TRBV1
size: NA

CDR3: CASSLAAGDGETQYF
DNA: TGCGCCAGCAGCTTGGCTGCAGGGGATGGGGAGACCCAGTACTTC
J: TRBJ2-5
D: NA
V: TRBV5-1
size: NA

CDR3: CASSYSGGLTNEAFF
DNA: TGTGCCAGCAGTTACTCGGGGGGGCTAACTAACGAAGCTTTCTTT
J: TRBJ1-1
D: NA
V: TRBV6-5
size: NA

CDR3: CASSFTTSEKLFF
DNA: TGTGCCAGCAGCTTCACGACAAGTGAAAAACTGTTTTTT
J: TRBJ1-4
D: NA
V: TRBV7-2
size: NA

CDR3: CAISQTSSYNEQFF
DNA: TGTGCCATCAGTCAGACTAGCTCCTACAATGAGCAGTTCTTC
J: TRBJ2-1
D: NA
V: TRBV10-3
size: NA

CDR3: CASELAGGSEQFF
DNA: TGTGCCAGCGAACTAGCGGGGGGGAGTGAGCAGTTCTTC
J: TRBJ2-1
D: TRBD2
V: TRBV6-5
size: NA

CDR3: CASTGTSGLLNTGELFF
DNA: TGTGCCAGCACCGGGACTAGCGGACTTTTGAACACCGGGGAGCTGTTTTTT
J: TRBJ2-2
D: TRBD2
V: TRBV10-3
size: few

CDR3: CASSLGDREGADTQYF
DNA: TGCGCCAGCAGCTTGGGTGACAGGGAGGGGGCAGATACGCAGTATTTT
J: TRBJ2-3
D: NA
V: TRBV5-1
size: NA

CDR3: CASSWGRQAGAYEQYF
DNA: TGTGCCAGCAGTTGGGGAAGACAGGCAGGGGCCTACGAGCAGTACTTC
J: TRBJ2-7
D: NA
V: TRBV5-6
size: NA

CDR3: CASSLDGGADEQFF
DNA: TGTGCCAGCAGCTTAGACGGGGGGGCCGATGAGCAGTTCTTC
J: TRBJ2-1
D: TRBD2
V: TRBV11-3
size: NA

CDR3: CASSLGRGEQYF
DNA: TGTGCCAGCAGCTTAGGTCGGGGTGAGCAGTACTTC
J: TRBJ2-7
D: NA
V: TRBV11-2
size: NA

CDR3: CASSSTGSPGNTIYF
DNA: TGTGCCAGCAGCTCGACAGGCAGTCCTGGAAACACCATATATTTT
J: TRBJ1-3
D: NA
V: TRBV7-8
size: NA

CDR3: CASSLKGDREFF
DNA: TGTGCCAGCAGTTTAAAGGGGGACAGAGAGTTTTTT
J: TRBJ1-4
D: TRBD1
V: TRBV28
size: NA

CDR3: CASSPRGLDKMNTEAFF
DNA: TGTGCCAGCAGCCCCAGGGGGCTCGATAAGATGAACACTGAAGCTTTCTTT
J: TRBJ1-1
D: TRBD1
V: TRBV5-4
size: NA

CDR3: CAVSGTAETQYF
DNA: TGTGCCGTCTCCGGGACCGCGGAGACCCAGTACTTC
J: TRBJ2-5
D: NA
V: TRBV10-3
size: few

CDR3: CASSPPGIGYEQYF
DNA: TGTGCCAGCAGCCCACCCGGGATAGGCTACGAGCAGTACTTC
J: TRBJ2-7
D: NA
V: TRBV5-8
size: few

CDR3: CASSKGGQGPNSPLHF
DNA: TGTGCCAGCAGTAAGGGGGGACAGGGCCCAAATTCACCCCTCCACTTT
J: TRBJ1-6
D: TRBD1
V: TRBV27
size: NA

CDR3: CASSLAWPMSDTQYF
DNA: TGTGCCAGCAGCCTAGCCTGGCCCATGTCAGATACGCAGTATTTT
J: TRBJ2-3
D: NA
V: TRBV7-9
size: NA

CDR3: CASSLSGGTEAFF
DNA: TGCGCCAGCAGCTTAAGCGGGGGCACTGAAGCTTTCTTT
J: TRBJ1-1
D: NA
V: TRBV5-1
size: NA

CDR3: CASSPDSTSMNTEAFF
DNA: TGTGCCAGCAGTCCGGACAGTACCAGTATGAACACTGAAGCTTTCTTT
J: TRBJ1-1
D: NA
V: TRBV7-2
size: once

CDR3: CASSITTGRAKNIQYF
DNA: TGTGCCAGTAGTATTACGACAGGGCGAGCCAAAAACATTCAGTACTTC
J: TRBJ2-4
D: TRBD1
V: TRBV19
size: NA

CDR3: CASSLVGDTQYF
DNA: TGTGCCAGCAGCTTAGTCGGAGATACGCAGTATTTT
J: TRBJ2-3
D: NA
V: TRBV7-2
size: NA